The rows below give T cell receptor beta chains drawn from one sample of a study of T cell responses to AZD1222 COVID-19 vaccine. This table comes from immunoSEQ multiplex PCR, and its TCRdb copy is limited to in-frame clones, with some not included. Seen here are some 94,000 clones, approximately 90% observed once, and the top ten hold approximately 5%. The sample in question was peripheral blood, obtained 28 days after the second AZD1222 dose. These receptors were collected from an adult who received the AZD1222 COVID-19 vaccine. Both conserved end residues are part of each CDR3. A D gene is named only where the DNA matches it firmly. Rows give clone size only sometimes, using once, few, many, or a class for an expanded clone.

cdr3_length	d_call	v_call	clone_size	j_call	cdr3_nt	cdr3_aa
17	TRBD2	TRBV7-2	-	TRBJ2-5	TGTGCCAGCAGCTTGGGATCTAGCGGGGGGCGACAAGAGACCCAGTACTTC	CASSLGSSGGRQETQYF
19	TRBD2	TRBV4-1	-	TRBJ2-2	TGCGCCAGCAGCCCTATTTCGGCTAGCGGGGTCCGGAACACCGGGGAGCTGTTTTTT	CASSPISASGVRNTGELFF
13	-	TRBV2	-	TRBJ2-3	TGTGCCAGCAGTGACACAGACAGGGATACGCAGTATTTT	CASSDTDRDTQYF
15	TRBD1	TRBV7-3	-	TRBJ2-3	TGTGCCAGCAGCTTAGTTGACAGGGGTTTGGATACGCAGTATTTT	CASSLVDRGLDTQYF
13	TRBD1	TRBV12-3/TRBV12-4	-	TRBJ1-4	TGTGCCAGCAGCACAGGGGTGGTCGGGGAACTGTTTTTT	CASSTGVVGELFF
14	TRBD1	TRBV9	once	TRBJ1-4	TGTGCCAGCAGCCGGGACAGCACTAATGAAAAACTGTTTTTT	CASSRDSTNEKLFF
16	TRBD1	TRBV28	-	TRBJ1-2	TGTGCCAGCCAGGGACAGGGGACAAGGCTAGGCTATGGCTACACCTTC	CASQGQGTRLGYGYTF
16	TRBD1	TRBV6-5	-	TRBJ1-1	TGTGCCAGCAGTTACTCCAGGGGGCCTCCTATCACTGAAGCTTTCTTT	CASSYSRGPPITEAFF
12	-	TRBV3-1/TRBV3-2	-	TRBJ1-2	TGTGCCAGCGGGGTTTCAAACTATGGCTACACCTTC	CASGVSNYGYTF
17	TRBD1	TRBV27	few	TRBJ1-5	TGTGCCAGCAGTTTGAGGCTATGGACAGGGGGCGGGCAGCCCCAGCATTTT	CASSLRLWTGGGQPQHF
16	TRBD2	TRBV4-1	-	TRBJ2-1	TGCGCCAGCAGCTCAGTCAGCGGGGGCCTCTACAATGAGCAGTTCTTC	CASSSVSGGLYNEQFF
17	-	TRBV4-1	-	TRBJ1-1	TGCGCCAGCAGCCAAGAGGACGCAGGGTATGAAGACACTGAAGCTTTCTTT	CASSQEDAGYEDTEAFF
14	-	TRBV5-1	-	TRBJ2-7	TGCGCCAGCAGCCTCCAGGGGGGAGGCTACGAGCAGTACTTC	CASSLQGGGYEQYF
15	-	TRBV27	-	TRBJ2-3	TGTGCCAGCAGTTTAACTACAGGCAGCGCAGATACGCAGTATTTT	CASSLTTGSADTQYF
15	TRBD1	TRBV5-4	-	TRBJ2-1	TGTGCCAGCAGCCCGGGACAGGGGGCGCGGAATGAGCAGTTCTTC	CASSPGQGARNEQFF
11	-	TRBV19	-	TRBJ1-1	TGTGCCAGTACCCCCGGCTATGAAGCTTTCTTT	CASTPGYEAFF
14	TRBD2	TRBV27	-	TRBJ2-3	TGTGCCACCCAGTTCGGGGGGTCCCGCGATACGCAGTATTTT	CATQFGGSRDTQYF
15	-	TRBV24-1	-	TRBJ2-1	TGTGCCACCAGTGATTCACAGAGCTCCTACAATGAGCAGTTCTTC	CATSDSQSSYNEQFF
14	TRBD1	TRBV18	once	TRBJ1-1	TGTGCCAGCTCACCACAGGGACAGGGCTCTGAAGCTTTCTTT	CASSPQGQGSEAFF
16	-	TRBV4-1	-	TRBJ2-2	TGCGCCAGCAGCCGCTCACCGGGACAGAACACCGGGGAGCTGTTTTTT	CASSRSPGQNTGELFF
13	-	TRBV30	-	TRBJ1-2	TGTGCCTGGAGTGTCGGGGGCGCGTGGGGCTACACCTTC	CAWSVGGAWGYTF
11	-	TRBV12-3/TRBV12-4	-	TRBJ2-1	TGTGCCAGCAGTTTAGGGGTTGAGCAGTTCTTC	CASSLGVEQFF
15	TRBD1	TRBV9	-	TRBJ2-5	TGTGCCAGCAGCGTAGCGGGACAGGGCCCAGAGACCCAGTACTTC	CASSVAGQGPETQYF
16	TRBD1	TRBV5-4	few	TRBJ1-2	TGTGCCAGCAGCTTGGACGGGACAGGGGGAAACTATGGCTACACCTTC	CASSLDGTGGNYGYTF
15	-	TRBV7-6	-	TRBJ1-1	TGTGCCAGCAGCTTAGCACAGGGCCCTGACACTGAAGCTTTCTTT	CASSLAQGPDTEAFF
14	-	TRBV5-1	-	TRBJ2-1	TGCGCCAGCAGCTTGGTGGTAGCGGACAATGAGCAGTTCTTC	CASSLVVADNEQFF
18	TRBD2	TRBV7-9	-	TRBJ2-2	TGTGCCAGCAGCTCCCCTGGGCTAGCGGGGGACCTAACCGGGGAGCTGTTTTTT	CASSSPGLAGDLTGELFF
15	-	TRBV7-6	-	TRBJ2-3	TGTGCCAGCAGCCGACAACACGGGGACACAGATACGCAGTATTTT	CASSRQHGDTDTQYF
13	-	TRBV28	-	TRBJ1-2	TGTGCCAGCAGACAACAGGTGAACTATGGCTACACCTTC	CASRQQVNYGYTF
16	TRBD1	TRBV20-1	-	TRBJ1-2	TGCAGTGCTAGTGGGTCTCCGGGACAGGGGATGGATGGCTACACCTTC	CSASGSPGQGMDGYTF
16	TRBD1	TRBV19	-	TRBJ1-4	TGTGCCAGTCGGGACAGGGGTATAGCAACTAATGAAAAACTGTTTTTT	CASRDRGIATNEKLFF
15	TRBD1	TRBV7-9	-	TRBJ2-3	TGTGCCAGCAGCTTAGCTGCAGGGGGCCCAGATACGCAGTATTTT	CASSLAAGGPDTQYF
15	TRBD2	TRBV4-1	-	TRBJ2-7	TGCGCCAGCAGCAAGTCGGGACTAGCGGGCGACGAGCAGTACTTC	CASSKSGLAGDEQYF
17	-	TRBV5-1	-	TRBJ2-2	TGCGCCAGCAGCTTGCAAGCCACAGGGTTGGGCACCGGGGAGCTGTTTTTT	CASSLQATGLGTGELFF
16	-	TRBV5-4	-	TRBJ2-2	TGTGCCAGCAGCTTGGTTGGGGGCGTGAACACCGGGGAGCTGTTTTTT	CASSLVGGVNTGELFF
13	-	TRBV6-5	-	TRBJ2-3	TGTGCCAGCAGGCCAGGGGGGGGCGATACGCAGTATTTT	CASRPGGGDTQYF
18	-	TRBV7-9	-	TRBJ1-3	TGTGCCAGCAGCCAACGAAGGGGCGGGAAGAACTCTGGAAACACCATATATTTT	CASSQRRGGKNSGNTIYF
11	-	TRBV12-5	-	TRBJ1-2	TGTGCTAGTGGTTTGGTCTCAAGCTACACCTTC	CASGLVSSYTF
14	TRBD1	TRBV14	-	TRBJ2-7	TGTGCCAGCAGTCCCGGGACAGGGGCCTACGAGCAGTACTTC	CASSPGTGAYEQYF